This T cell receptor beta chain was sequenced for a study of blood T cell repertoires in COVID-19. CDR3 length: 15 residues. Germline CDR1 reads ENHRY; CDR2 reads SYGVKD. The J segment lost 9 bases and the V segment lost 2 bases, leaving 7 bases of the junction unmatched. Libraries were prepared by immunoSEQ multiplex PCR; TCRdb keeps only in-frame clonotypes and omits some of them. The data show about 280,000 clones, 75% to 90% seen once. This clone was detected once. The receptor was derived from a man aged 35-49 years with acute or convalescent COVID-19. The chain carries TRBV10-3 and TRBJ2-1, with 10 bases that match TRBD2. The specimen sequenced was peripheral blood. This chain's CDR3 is CAISEGAGGPGEQFF. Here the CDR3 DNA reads TGTGCCATCAGTGAGGGAGCGGGGGGGCCGGGTGAGCAGTTCTTC.